This T cell receptor (beta chain) originates from a study of Ad26.COV2.S vaccination and SARS-CoV-2 variants. Overall study context: Of the COV1001 trial arms, the Ad26.COV2.S arm included the donor.

Sequencing used immunoSEQ multiplex PCR; TCRdb keeps in-frame clones, though not all of them. This table has 410,000 or so clones, around 90% appearing once. Comments on this clone: The target antigen is unknown.

Trimming removed 5 bases at V and 0 bases at J, with 17 bases between. This CDR3 is 16 amino acids long. Germline values: CDR1 LGHDT, CDR2 YNNKEL (reference sequence). Study results and caveats: Analytic work on TCR breadth and depth might have understated the full extent of total T cell responses.

Treatment: around 19 received Ad26.COV2.S at low or high dose, single or two shots; 5 received placebo; per-sample allocation not given. Sampling occurred on day 63 after the first vaccine or placebo injection. The clonotype comes from a person between 18 and 59 years old who received the Ad26.COV2.S COVID-19 vaccine or a placebo. The material sequenced was peripheral blood, taken in a trial of Ad26.COV2.S vaccine versus placebo. The rearrangement uses TRBV3-1 (or the pseudogene TRBV3-2) and TRBJ2-7; a possible D gene is TRBD1 (6 bases). The chain's CDR3 is CASSGITGTTSYEQYF. CDR3 coding DNA: TGTGCCAGCAGCGGAATAACCGGGACAACCTCCTACGAGCAGTACTTC.